This TCR beta chain is from a study of cytomegalovirus exposure and HLA in healthy donors. Findings of the study overall: Most TCR sequences were seen very rarely across donors, but some public TCRs occurred in many. A later analysis, which compared TCR beta chains of equal frequency, found the HLA-associated ones more clonally expanded. When analyzed later, a missense DCLRE1C variant was found to be linked to TCR beta V- and J-gene trimming. Productive rates of about 87% or about 30% were seen for most TCR beta V segments in an earlier analysis.

In the case of this clone: The antigen remains unidentified.

This PCR relied on a set of 60 Vbeta primers and 13 Jbeta primers. Clones were sequenced by immunoSEQ multiplex PCR, and TCRdb holds only the in-frame ones, with some missing. Altogether 150,000 to 200,000 clones are present, 87% being singletons, with the ten largest covering around 0.99%. The sequenced sample was PBMCs. This TCR was recovered from a boy aged 2 to 10 in good health and CMV-seronegative.

CDR3: CASRRLGQGAADEQYF. Here the CDR3 DNA reads TGCGCCAGCAGACGGCTGGGACAGGGGGCAGCGGACGAGCAGTACTTC. This chain connects TRBV4-1 to TRBJ2-5, with TRBD1 matching 12 bases. The better agreement between TRBJ2-7 and the DNA end casts doubt on the J call. The CDR3 totals 16 residues. Germline V gene lookup returns CDR1 MGHRA and CDR2 YSYEKL.